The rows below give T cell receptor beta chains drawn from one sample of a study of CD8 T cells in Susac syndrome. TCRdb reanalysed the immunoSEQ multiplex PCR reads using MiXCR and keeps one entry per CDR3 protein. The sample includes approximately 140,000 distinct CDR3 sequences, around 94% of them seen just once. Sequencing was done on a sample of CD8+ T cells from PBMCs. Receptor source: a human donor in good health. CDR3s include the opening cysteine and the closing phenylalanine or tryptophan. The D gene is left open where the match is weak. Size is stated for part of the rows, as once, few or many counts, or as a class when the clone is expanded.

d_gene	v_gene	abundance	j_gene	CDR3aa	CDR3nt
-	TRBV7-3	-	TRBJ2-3	CASSLRGDGYTDTQYF	TGTGCCAGCAGCTTACGTGGGGACGGCTACACAGATACGCAGTATTTT
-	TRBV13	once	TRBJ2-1	CASSLDVDEQFF	TGTGCCAGCAGCTTAGATGTCGATGAGCAGTTCTTC
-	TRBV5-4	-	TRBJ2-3	CASSWRGGGTDTQYF	TGTGCCAGCAGCTGGAGGGGTGGCGGCACAGATACGCAGTATTTT
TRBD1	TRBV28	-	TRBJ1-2	CASSPGRGRYGYTF	TGTGCCAGCAGCCCCGGCAGGGGGAGATATGGCTACACCTTC
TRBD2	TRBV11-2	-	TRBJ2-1	CASSLDPGTSLFF	TGTGCCAGCAGCTTAGATCCCGGGACTAGCTTGTTCTTC
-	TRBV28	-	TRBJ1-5	CASSPHWLGRGQPQHF	TGTGCCAGCAGTCCCCACTGGTTGGGTCGGGGTCAGCCCCAGCATTTT
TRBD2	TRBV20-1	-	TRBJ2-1	CSARPPLAGVYNEQFF	TGCAGTGCTCGTCCCCCACTAGCGGGAGTCTACAATGAGCAGTTCTTC
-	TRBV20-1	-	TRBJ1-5	CSASHPDRIDQPQHF	TGCAGTGCTTCCCATCCCGACCGAATCGATCAGCCCCAGCATTTT
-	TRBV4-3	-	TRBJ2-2	CASTRERSNTGELFF	TGCGCCAGCACTCGGGAGAGATCGAACACCGGGGAGCTGTTTTTT
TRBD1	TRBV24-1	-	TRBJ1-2	CATSATGQGTFYGYTF	TGTGCCACCAGTGCCACGGGACAGGGAACTTTCTATGGCTACACCTTC
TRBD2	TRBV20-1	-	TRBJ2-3	CSAPVTSGGTDTQYF	TGCAGTGCCCCGGTAACTAGCGGAGGCACAGATACGCAGTATTTT
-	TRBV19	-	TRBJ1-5	CASWGVYDQPQHF	TGTGCCAGTTGGGGGGTTTATGATCAGCCCCAGCATTTT
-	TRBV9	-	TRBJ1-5	CASSLLQGVNQPQHF	TGTGCCAGCAGCTTACTCCAGGGCGTCAATCAGCCCCAGCATTTT
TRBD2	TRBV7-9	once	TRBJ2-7	CASSLAHGLAGADEQYF	TGTGCCAGCAGCTTAGCGCATGGCCTAGCGGGAGCCGACGAGCAGTACTTC
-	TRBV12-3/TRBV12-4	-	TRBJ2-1	CASSSPAEGVNEQFF	TGTGCCAGCAGTTCACCCGCCGAGGGTGTCAATGAGCAGTTCTTC
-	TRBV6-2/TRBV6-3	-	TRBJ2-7	CASGGLLSYEQYF	TGTGCCAGCGGCGGACTACTCTCCTACGAGCAGTACTTC
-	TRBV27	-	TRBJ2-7	CASSFTWEGRTYEQYF	TGTGCCAGCAGTTTCACTTGGGAAGGGAGGACCTACGAGCAGTACTTC